The rows below give T cell receptor beta chains drawn from one sample of a study of T cells in Graves' hyperthyroidism and ophthalmopathy. A single record per CDR3 protein comes from TCRdb applying MiXCR to the multiplex PCR reads. The data contain fewer than 300,000 distinct CDR3 sequences, nearly 15% of them singletons. The source material was blood. The source is a woman between 50 and 59 years old with Graves' hyperthyroidism that later progressed to Graves' ophthalmopathy. The CDR3 runs from the conserved cysteine through the conserved F or W. The D gene is left open where the match is weak. A clone size is listed for some rows: how often the clone was seen (once, few, many), or a class if it is expanded.

cdr3_nt: TGCAGTGCTAGGCGCCCCCTGAACACTGAAGCTTTCTTT
cdr3_aa: CSARRPLNTEAFF
clone_size: many
v_call: TRBV20-1
j_call: TRBJ1-1
d_call: -

cdr3_nt: TGCGCCAGCAGCTTGGGGGGACTAGCGGGATATACAGATACGCAGTATTTT
cdr3_aa: CASSLGGLAGYTDTQYF
clone_size: few
v_call: TRBV5-1
j_call: TRBJ2-3
d_call: TRBD2

cdr3_nt: TGCAGTGTTCCGGGACAGGGGTACTACGAGCAGTACTTC
cdr3_aa: CSVPGQGYYEQYF
clone_size: many
v_call: TRBV20-1
j_call: TRBJ2-7
d_call: TRBD1

cdr3_nt: TGCAGTGCTTCAAATAGGAGACTAGCGGGAGTTCCCGATGAGCAGTTCTTC
cdr3_aa: CSASNRRLAGVPDEQFF
clone_size: many
v_call: TRBV20-1
j_call: TRBJ2-1
d_call: TRBD2

cdr3_nt: TGTGCCAGCAGCTCTGACAGAGCCTCTGAAGCTTTCTTT
cdr3_aa: CASSSDRASEAFF
clone_size: many
v_call: TRBV7-9
j_call: TRBJ1-1
d_call: -

cdr3_nt: TGTGCCAGCATAAGCGGGAGTAAGAATGAGCAGTTCTTC
cdr3_aa: CASISGSKNEQFF
clone_size: many
v_call: TRBV2
j_call: TRBJ2-1
d_call: TRBD2

cdr3_nt: TGTGCCAGCAGCCCCGGACTAGTATCCGTCGAGACCCAGTACTTC
cdr3_aa: CASSPGLVSVETQYF
clone_size: -
v_call: TRBV9
j_call: TRBJ2-5
d_call: TRBD2

cdr3_nt: TGTGCCAGCAGCATACTAGGGGAGACAGATACGCAGTATTTT
cdr3_aa: CASSILGETDTQYF
clone_size: many
v_call: TRBV11-2
j_call: TRBJ2-3
d_call: -

cdr3_nt: TGCGCCAGCAGCCGGAGTTCTGGGGGCAACACCGGGGAGCTGTTTTTT
cdr3_aa: CASSRSSGGNTGELFF
clone_size: many
v_call: TRBV5-1
j_call: TRBJ2-2
d_call: -

cdr3_nt: TGTGCCAGCAGTTATAGCAATCAGCCCCAGCATTTT
cdr3_aa: CASSYSNQPQHF
clone_size: many
v_call: TRBV28
j_call: TRBJ1-5
d_call: -

cdr3_nt: TGCGCCAGCAGCTTTACGACAGGGGGCACTGAAGCTTTCTTT
cdr3_aa: CASSFTTGGTEAFF
clone_size: many
v_call: TRBV5-1
j_call: TRBJ1-1
d_call: TRBD1

cdr3_nt: TGTGCCAGCAGGCTGACAGGGTATGGGAGGGAGCAGTTCTTC
cdr3_aa: CASRLTGYGREQFF
clone_size: many
v_call: TRBV27
j_call: TRBJ2-1
d_call: -

cdr3_nt: TGTGCCAGCAGTGAAGCAAGCGGGAGCACAGATACGCAGTATTTT
cdr3_aa: CASSEASGSTDTQYF
clone_size: many
v_call: TRBV2
j_call: TRBJ2-3
d_call: -

cdr3_nt: TGCAGCGTTGTGAAGGGCGGAACCTACGAGCAGTACTTC
cdr3_aa: CSVVKGGTYEQYF
clone_size: many
v_call: TRBV29-1
j_call: TRBJ2-7
d_call: -

cdr3_nt: TGTGCCAGCAGTTTAGGGTGGGGGGGGACTAGCGCCACCGGGGAGCTGTTTTTT
cdr3_aa: CASSLGWGGTSATGELFF
clone_size: few
v_call: TRBV12-3/TRBV12-4
j_call: TRBJ2-2
d_call: TRBD2

cdr3_nt: TGCAGTGCGCCTCTAGCGGGGACCCACAATGAGCAGTTCTTC
cdr3_aa: CSAPLAGTHNEQFF
clone_size: -
v_call: TRBV20-1
j_call: TRBJ2-1
d_call: TRBD2

cdr3_nt: TGTGCCAGCAGCGCCCGGGGCTCCGGCGGGGACACAGATACGCAGTATTTT
cdr3_aa: CASSARGSGGDTDTQYF
clone_size: -
v_call: TRBV11-3
j_call: TRBJ2-3
d_call: -

cdr3_nt: TGTGCCAGCAGTTTAGCGGTTGGCACAGATACGCAGTATTTT
cdr3_aa: CASSLAVGTDTQYF
clone_size: many
v_call: TRBV27
j_call: TRBJ2-3
d_call: -

cdr3_nt: TGCAGTGCCTCCGGATCCGGGGCCTACCAAGAGGCCCAGTACTTC
cdr3_aa: CSASGSGAYQEAQYF
clone_size: -
v_call: TRBV20-1
j_call: TRBJ2-5
d_call: -

cdr3_nt: TGCAGTGCTAGATCCCGGGACTTGGCTTTCTTT
cdr3_aa: CSARSRDLAFF
clone_size: many
v_call: TRBV20-1
j_call: TRBJ1-1
d_call: -

cdr3_nt: TGTGCCAGCAGCTCGCGGACCGGCGAGGAGACCCAGTACTTC
cdr3_aa: CASSSRTGEETQYF
clone_size: many
v_call: TRBV7-9
j_call: TRBJ2-5
d_call: -

cdr3_nt: TGCAGTGGGGTCATACTCCGGGGATTGAATGGCTACACCTTC
cdr3_aa: CSGVILRGLNGYTF
clone_size: -
v_call: TRBV20-1
j_call: TRBJ1-2
d_call: -

cdr3_nt: TGCGCCAGCAGCGACGGACAGGGGGCACCTGGCTACACCTTC
cdr3_aa: CASSDGQGAPGYTF
clone_size: -
v_call: TRBV11-1
j_call: TRBJ1-2
d_call: TRBD1

cdr3_nt: TGTGCCAGCAGCCCCGGACTAGCGGGAGGTGTGTTCTTC
cdr3_aa: CASSPGLAGGVFF
clone_size: many
v_call: TRBV3-1
j_call: TRBJ2-1
d_call: TRBD2

cdr3_nt: TGTGCCACCGAGGGCGCTAGCGGGAGAACTGAGCAGTTCTTC
cdr3_aa: CATEGASGRTEQFF
clone_size: many
v_call: TRBV12-3/TRBV12-4
j_call: TRBJ2-1
d_call: TRBD2

cdr3_nt: TGTGCCACCAGCAGAGTAACAGGGAACACTGAAGCTTTCTTT
cdr3_aa: CATSRVTGNTEAFF
clone_size: -
v_call: TRBV15
j_call: TRBJ1-1
d_call: -

cdr3_nt: TGTGCCAGCAGTTACTTGATGAACACTGAAGCTTTCTTT
cdr3_aa: CASSYLMNTEAFF
clone_size: few
v_call: TRBV6-5
j_call: TRBJ1-1
d_call: -

cdr3_nt: TGCGCCAGCAGCTTGGGGACAGGGCTACATTCACCCCTCCACTTT
cdr3_aa: CASSLGTGLHSPLHF
clone_size: -
v_call: TRBV5-1
j_call: TRBJ1-6
d_call: TRBD1

cdr3_nt: TGTGCCAGCAGTTTTTACGTCGGGGACCAGCCCCAGCATTTT
cdr3_aa: CASSFYVGDQPQHF
clone_size: many
v_call: TRBV12-3/TRBV12-4
j_call: TRBJ1-5
d_call: -

cdr3_nt: TGCGCCAGCAGCCGGGGGGACACTAACACTGAAGCTTTCTTT
cdr3_aa: CASSRGDTNTEAFF
clone_size: many
v_call: TRBV5-1
j_call: TRBJ1-1
d_call: -

cdr3_nt: TGCAGTGCTAGGGCCGGGACAGCCGCCTACGAGCAGTACTTC
cdr3_aa: CSARAGTAAYEQYF
clone_size: many
v_call: TRBV20-1
j_call: TRBJ2-7
d_call: TRBD1

cdr3_nt: TGCAGTGCGGAGAAGGCCCGGACAGTGTACGAGCAGTACTTC
cdr3_aa: CSAEKARTVYEQYF
clone_size: many
v_call: TRBV20-1
j_call: TRBJ2-7
d_call: -

cdr3_nt: TGTGCCAGCAGCTTCCCCGGGCACTATGGCTACACCTTC
cdr3_aa: CASSFPGHYGYTF
clone_size: many
v_call: TRBV7-3
j_call: TRBJ1-2
d_call: -

cdr3_nt: TGTGCCAGCAGTTTATCTTCGTGGACAGGGGGCTTGGTAGATCAGCCCCAGCATTTT
cdr3_aa: CASSLSSWTGGLVDQPQHF
clone_size: -
v_call: TRBV12-3/TRBV12-4
j_call: TRBJ1-5
d_call: TRBD1

cdr3_nt: TGTGCCAGCAGTTTAACCGGGACAGCATACTATGGCTACACCTTC
cdr3_aa: CASSLTGTAYYGYTF
clone_size: many
v_call: TRBV7-9
j_call: TRBJ1-2
d_call: TRBD1

cdr3_nt: TGTGCCAGCAATGAGGGGGCAGGCTATGGCTACACCTTC
cdr3_aa: CASNEGAGYGYTF
clone_size: many
v_call: TRBV12-3/TRBV12-4
j_call: TRBJ1-2
d_call: TRBD1

cdr3_nt: TGTGCCAGCACCAGCGTAGCGGGCGATTTGGGCGAGCAGTACTTC
cdr3_aa: CASTSVAGDLGEQYF
clone_size: many
v_call: TRBV7-9
j_call: TRBJ2-7
d_call: TRBD2

cdr3_nt: TGTGCCAGCAGCCGCTTGGGACAAGTCTCTGGAAACACCATATATTTT
cdr3_aa: CASSRLGQVSGNTIYF
clone_size: many
v_call: TRBV3-1
j_call: TRBJ1-3
d_call: -

cdr3_nt: TGTGCCAGCAGCTATACAGGGAAGGGAGGCTACACCTTC
cdr3_aa: CASSYTGKGGYTF
clone_size: many
v_call: TRBV12-3/TRBV12-4
j_call: TRBJ1-2
d_call: -

cdr3_nt: TGTGCCACCAGTGATGGTAGAAACACCATATATTTT
cdr3_aa: CATSDGRNTIYF
clone_size: -
v_call: TRBV24-1
j_call: TRBJ1-3
d_call: -

cdr3_nt: TGTGCCAGCAGTGAATGGCAGGCCCCTGGAAACACCATATATTTT
cdr3_aa: CASSEWQAPGNTIYF
clone_size: few
v_call: TRBV6-1
j_call: TRBJ1-3
d_call: -

cdr3_nt: TGTGCCAGCAGCCATTCGATGGCCGAGCAGTACTTC
cdr3_aa: CASSHSMAEQYF
clone_size: -
v_call: TRBV3-1
j_call: TRBJ2-7
d_call: -

cdr3_nt: TGTGCCAGCGGAAATAGGGGGTCAGATACGCAGTATTTT
cdr3_aa: CASGNRGSDTQYF
clone_size: many
v_call: TRBV11-2
j_call: TRBJ2-3
d_call: -

cdr3_nt: TGTGCCAGCTCACCATATCACACTGAAGCTTTCTTT
cdr3_aa: CASSPYHTEAFF
clone_size: many
v_call: TRBV18
j_call: TRBJ1-1
d_call: -

cdr3_nt: TGTGCCAGCTCACCTGCGGGAGTACGTGACAATGAGCAGTTCTTC
cdr3_aa: CASSPAGVRDNEQFF
clone_size: many
v_call: TRBV18
j_call: TRBJ2-1
d_call: TRBD2

cdr3_nt: TGTGCCAGCAGTAAATTGAACGAGCAGTACTTC
cdr3_aa: CASSKLNEQYF
clone_size: many
v_call: TRBV12-3/TRBV12-4
j_call: TRBJ2-7
d_call: -